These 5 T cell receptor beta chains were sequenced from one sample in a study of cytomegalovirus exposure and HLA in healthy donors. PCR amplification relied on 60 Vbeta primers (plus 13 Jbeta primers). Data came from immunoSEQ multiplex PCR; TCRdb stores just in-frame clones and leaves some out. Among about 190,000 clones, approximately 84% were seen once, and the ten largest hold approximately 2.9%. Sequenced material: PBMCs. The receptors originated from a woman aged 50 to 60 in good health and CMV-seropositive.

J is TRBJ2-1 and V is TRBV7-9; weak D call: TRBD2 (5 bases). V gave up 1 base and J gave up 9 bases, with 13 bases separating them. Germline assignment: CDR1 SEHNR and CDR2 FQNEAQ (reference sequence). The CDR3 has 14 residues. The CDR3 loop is CASSLGEGPREQFF. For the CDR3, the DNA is TGTGCCAGCAGCTTAGGTGAGGGCCCTCGTGAGCAGTTCTTC.

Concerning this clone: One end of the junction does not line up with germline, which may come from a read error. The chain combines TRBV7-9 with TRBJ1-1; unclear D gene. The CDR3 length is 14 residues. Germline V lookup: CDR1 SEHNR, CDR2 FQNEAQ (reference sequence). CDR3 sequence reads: CSSSFGGSDAEAFF. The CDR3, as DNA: TGTTCCAGCAGCTTCGGAGGCTCGGACGCTGAAGCTTTCTTT.

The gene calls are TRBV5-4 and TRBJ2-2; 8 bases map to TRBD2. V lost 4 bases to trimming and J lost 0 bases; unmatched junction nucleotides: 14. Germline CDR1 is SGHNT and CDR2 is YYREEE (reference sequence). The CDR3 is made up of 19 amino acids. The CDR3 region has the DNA TGTGCCAGCAGCCAAGTAGGGGCTAGCGGGCACCCGAACACCGGGGAGCTGTTTTTT. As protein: CASSQVGASGHPNTGELFF.

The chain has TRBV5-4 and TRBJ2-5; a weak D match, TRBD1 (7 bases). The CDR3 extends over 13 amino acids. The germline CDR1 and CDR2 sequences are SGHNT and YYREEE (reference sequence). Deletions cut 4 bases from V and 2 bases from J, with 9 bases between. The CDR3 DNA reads TGTGCCAGCAGCGCGGGACAGCAAGAGACCCAGTACTTC. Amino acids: CASSAGQQETQYF.

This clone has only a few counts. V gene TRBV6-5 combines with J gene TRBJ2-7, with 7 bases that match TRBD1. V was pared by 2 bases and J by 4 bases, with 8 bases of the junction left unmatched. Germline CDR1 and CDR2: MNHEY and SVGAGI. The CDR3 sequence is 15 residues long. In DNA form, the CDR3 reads TGTGCCAGCAGTTACGGGGTGCAGGGGGTATACGAGCAGTACTTC. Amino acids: CASSYGVQGVYEQYF.